This TCR beta chain was sequenced during a study of beta chain features in type 1 diabetes. One heparinised blood draw averaging around 100 mL was given by each donor. Expressed TCRB transcripts got sequenced, as all isolated RNA was reverse transcribed. The protocol was immunoSEQ multiplex PCR, while the TCRdb copy is restricted to in-frame clones and leaves out a portion. The table has 130,000 to 150,000 clones, roughly 7.2% seen once. V was trimmed by 6 bases and J by 2 bases, leaving 13 bases between them. The CDR3 runs 14 residues. CDR1 MNHEY and CDR2 SMNVEV come from the germline V gene (reference sequence).

The sample comprised central memory CD4+ T cells from blood. The rearrangement links TRBV27 to TRBJ2-5; tentative D call: TRBD1 (6 bases). The source is a woman aged 25 to 45 in good health. The CDR3 bases are TGTGCCAGCAGACGACAGGCGCAACAAGAGACCCAGTACTTC. Translated, it gives CASRRQAQQETQYF.